This T cell receptor beta chain was captured by sequencing in a study of cytomegalovirus exposure and HLA in healthy donors. General study points: CMV serostatus was the sole immune exposure information available.

With respect to this clone: Its antigen is currently unknown.

The trim removed 1 base at V and 8 bases at J, leaving 6 bases unmatched. The germline V gene encodes CDR1 GTSNPN and CDR2 SVGIG (reference sequence). The CDR3 covers 13 residues. Primers: 60 Vbeta forward and 13 Jbeta reverse. The table came from immunoSEQ multiplex PCR; TCRdb's copy has only in-frame clones and leaves some out. The table includes under 110,000 clones, roughly 74% detected once. Sequences were obtained from PBMCs. V gene TRBV30 combines with J gene TRBJ1-2; 8 positions agree with TRBD1. The clonotype was recovered from a woman aged 40 to 50 in good health and CMV-seronegative. CDR3 protein: CAWSDSTGEGYTF. The CDR3 region has the DNA TGTGCCTGGAGTGACTCGACAGGGGAAGGCTACACCTTC.